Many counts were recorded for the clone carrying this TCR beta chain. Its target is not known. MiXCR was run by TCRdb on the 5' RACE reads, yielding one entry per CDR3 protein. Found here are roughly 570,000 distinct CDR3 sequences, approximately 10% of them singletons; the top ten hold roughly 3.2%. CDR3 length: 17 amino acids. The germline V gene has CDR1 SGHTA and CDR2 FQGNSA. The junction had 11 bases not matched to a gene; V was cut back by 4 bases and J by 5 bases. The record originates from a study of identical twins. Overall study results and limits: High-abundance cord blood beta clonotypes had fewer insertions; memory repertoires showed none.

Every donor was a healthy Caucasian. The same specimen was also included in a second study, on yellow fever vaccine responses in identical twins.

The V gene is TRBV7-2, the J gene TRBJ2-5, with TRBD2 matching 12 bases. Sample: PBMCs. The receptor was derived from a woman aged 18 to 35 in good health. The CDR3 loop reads CASSYLASGRVMETQYF. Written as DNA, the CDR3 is TGTGCCAGCAGCTACCTTGCTAGCGGGAGGGTAATGGAGACCCAGTACTTC.